This TCR beta chain was sequenced during a study of shared clonotypes between healthy human individuals. Using immunoSEQ multiplex PCR, the repertoire was profiled, and TCRdb retains in-frame clones only, with some absent. This table holds hundreds of thousands of clones, around 67% found once. This clone was seen once. The clonotype originates from a man aged 25 to 40 in good health. The source material was memory CD4+ T cells sorted from blood. Sample subset: CD45RA-negative fraction.

CDR3 residues: CASSSTRDYSYNEQFF. CDR3 nucleotides: TGTGCCAGCAGTTCTACTCGGGACTACTCCTACAATGAGCAGTTCTTC. The genes are TRBV28 and TRBJ2-1, with 7 bases that match TRBD2. V dropped 4 bases and J dropped 0; count of bases not matched to a gene: 6. The CDR3 has 16 amino acids. The germline CDR1 and CDR2 sequences are MDHEN and SYDVKM.